Shown below are 32 T cell receptor beta chains from a single sample sequenced in a study of blood T cells in healthy people across ages (dated by TCRdb to 2014 to 2015). The library was built by means of 5' RACE. Instrument on record: Illumina HiSeq 2500. A second PCR of roughly 6 to 12 cycles was performed with a sample-barcoded 5' primer and a J-beta primer mix. TCRdb passed the public sequencing reads through fastp at Q25 and MiXCR, retaining productive beta sequences. Merged by CDR3 protein, the rows form single entries marked with the most common genes and DNA. The sample profile shows 1.5 million or so distinct CDR3 sequences; roughly 43% of them were found once. 4% of the sample is held by the ten biggest clonotypes. Sequencing input: blood. The receptors come from a woman under 30 in good health.

V is TRBV27 and J is TRBJ2-7; possible D gene TRBD1, 6 bases. Between the trimmed V and J ends, which lost 0 bases and 2 bases, there was a span of 17 bases. Germline CDR1 reads MNHEY; CDR2 reads SMNVEV (reference sequence). This CDR3 comprises 17 residues. The CDR3, as DNA: TGTGCCAGCAGTTTATCGGGGGCAGGGTTTGCAGCCTACGAGCAGTACTTC. It yields the protein CASSLSGAGFAAYEQYF.

The CDR3 nucleotides read TGTGCCATCAGTGAGACAGGGAAGGACACTGAAGCTTTCTTT. Amino acid sequence: CAISETGKDTEAFF. The chain combines TRBV10-3 with TRBJ1-1, with TRBD1 as a possible D gene (6 bases). CDR1 is ENHRY and CDR2 is SYGVKD in the germline V gene. This CDR3 contains 14 residues. Deletions cut 2 bases from V and 3 bases from J, with 10 bases between.

The chain employs TRBV20-1 and TRBJ2-1; 11 bases are a match to TRBD2. The CDR3 is 14 residues long. Germline CDR1 reads DFQATT; CDR2 reads SNEGSKA (reference sequence). With V trimmed by 3 bases and J by 6 bases, 4 bases remained unmatched. The CDR3 sequence: CSASISGRANEQFF. Written as DNA, the CDR3 is TGCAGTGCTAGTATTAGCGGGAGGGCCAATGAGCAGTTCTTC.

There are a few counts of this clonotype. The CDR3 sequence is CASSDMTSGVAYNEQFF. The CDR3 coding sequence is TGTGCCAGCAGTGATATGACTAGCGGGGTTGCCTACAATGAGCAGTTCTTC. The chain combines TRBV2 with TRBJ2-1; TRBD2 matches at 11 bases. CDR3 length: 17 residues. V lost 3 bases, J lost 2 bases, and 6 bases stayed unmatched. CDR1 is SNHLY, CDR2 FYNNEI, per germline.

This rearrangement joins TRBV2 to TRBJ2-7; no clear D. This CDR3 comprises 12 residues. Germline V lookup: CDR1 SNHLY, CDR2 FYNNEI. V was shortened by 8 bases and J by 3 bases, with 11 bases between the two germline ends. Here the CDR3 reads CASFGSLYEQYF. CDR3 sequence (DNA): TGTGCCAGCTTTGGCAGCCTCTACGAGCAGTACTTC.

The V and J genes are TRBV15 and TRBJ2-7; 8 nucleotides align to TRBD1. V dropped 8 bases and J dropped 2; count of bases not matched to a gene: 8. CDR3 size: 14 residues. CDR1 and CDR2 from the germline V gene are LNHNV and YYDKDF (reference sequence). The CDR3 coding sequence is TGTGCCACCCGACAGGGGACATACCCCTACGAGCAGTACTTC. Translating gives CATRQGTYPYEQYF.

The chain is built from TRBV24-1 and TRBJ1-2, with D uncertain. V shed 4 bases and J shed 8 bases, with 19 bases lying between them. The length of the CDR3 is 15 residues. In germline, CDR1 is KGHDR, CDR2 SFDVKD. The CDR3 DNA follows: TGTGCCACCAGTGACCCAAAGCCTGGCAGTAAAGGCTACACCTTC. This gives the protein CATSDPKPGSKGYTF.

V gene TRBV29-1 combines with J gene TRBJ2-3, with 8 bases identical to TRBD2. The CDR3 has 14 amino acids. Trimming cost V 3 bases and J 3 bases; bases outside gene matches: 5. Germline V lookup: CDR1 SQVTM, CDR2 ANQGSEA. As DNA, the CDR3 is TGCAGCGTTGAGCAAGCGGGAGTGACAGATACGCAGTATTTT. Its protein product is CSVEQAGVTDTQYF.

The chain carries TRBV24-1 and TRBJ2-1; D remains ambiguous. V shed 3 bases and J shed 0 bases, with 5 bases lying between them. This CDR3 contains 14 residues. Germline loops: CDR1 KGHDR, CDR2 SFDVKD. The CDR3 spells CATSDQSSYNEQFF. The CDR3 nucleotides are TGTGCCACCAGTGATCAGAGCTCCTACAATGAGCAGTTCTTC.

The rearrangement joins TRBV11-2 to TRBJ1-1, with 10 positions matching TRBD1. This CDR3 region has 16 residues. Germline V gene sequence: CDR1 SGHAT, CDR2 FQNNGV. V was pared by 6 bases and J by 2 bases, with 9 bases of the junction left unmatched. CDR3 DNA: TGTGCCAGCAGTACAAGGACAGGGGGTACTAACACTGAAGCTTTCTTT. Its translation: CASSTRTGGTNTEAFF. The entire variable domain, with the rest obtained from reference TRBV11-2 and TRBJ1-1, is as follows: EAGVAQSPRYKIIEKRQSVAFWCNPISGHATLYWYQQILGQGPKLLIQFQNNGVVDDSQLPKDRFSAERLKGVDSTLKIQPAKLEDSAVYLCASSTRTGGTNTEAFFGQGTRLTVV.

The V gene is TRBV6-2 or TRBV6-3, the J gene TRBJ2-1; TRBD1 is a possible D gene (5 bases). In germline, CDR1 is MNHEY, CDR2 SVGEGT. This CDR3 spans 13 amino acids. Trimming removed 5 bases from V and 10 bases from J, with 15 bases in between. In nucleotides, the CDR3 is TGTGCCAGCAGTGGGGCCGGGTTGTGGGAGCAGTTCTTC. Amino acids: CASSGAGLWEQFF.

The rearrangement uses TRBV27 and TRBJ1-5, with 9 bases that match TRBD1. The CDR3 covers 16 residues. V lost 0 bases to trimming and J lost 3 bases; unmatched junction nucleotides: 3. CDR1 and CDR2 (germline): MNHEY, SMNVEV (reference sequence). In DNA, the CDR3 is TGTGCCAGCAGTTTATCCGACAGGGGGTACAATCAGCCCCAGCATTTT. It translates to CASSLSDRGYNQPQHF.

This clonotype has a handful of counts. This chain connects TRBV7-8 to TRBJ1-5; D is ambiguous. Germline V gene lookup returns CDR1 SGHVS and CDR2 FQNEAQ. Trimming cost V 6 bases and J 7 bases, with 13 bases left between them. The CDR3 has 13 amino acids. The CDR3 sequence: CASSLWVKQPQHF. CDR3 in DNA: TGTGCCAGCAGTCTTTGGGTCAAGCAGCCCCAGCATTTT.

The chain recombines TRBV6-2 or TRBV6-3 with TRBJ1-1, with D unresolved. V dropped 7 bases and J dropped 4 bases, with 13 bases sitting between them. The CDR3 runs to 13 residues. Germline loops: CDR1 MNHEY, CDR2 SVGEGT. Here the CDR3 reads CASKESMVTEAFF. CDR3 nucleotide sequence: TGTGCCAGCAAGGAGTCTATGGTCACTGAAGCTTTCTTT.

This clonotype was found a few times. This rearrangement joins TRBV29-1 to TRBJ1-2; D is perhaps TRBD1 (6 bases). Trimming left V 5 bases short and J 4 bases short, with 11 bases between. The CDR3 is 12 residues long. Germline V gives CDR1 SQVTM, CDR2 ANQGSEA. The CDR3, as DNA: TGCAGCGTTTACGGGGGCGGCTATGGCTACACCTTC. Its translation is CSVYGGGYGYTF.

Remarks on this clonotype: A much more abundant neighbour one base away suggests this may be a read error. This rearrangement joins TRBV20-1 to TRBJ1-2, with D perhaps matching TRBD1 (6 bases). This CDR3 has 12 residues. Trimming removed 6 bases from V and 4 bases from J, with 12 bases in between. CDR1 is DFQATT and CDR2 is SNEGSKA in the germline V gene (reference sequence). DNA for the CDR3: TGCAGTGCCATCCGGGACATCTATGGCTACACCTTC. Translated: CSAIRDIYGYTF.

This clonotype was recorded a few times. The chain recombines TRBV12-3 or TRBV12-4 with TRBJ1-1; D is perhaps TRBD1 (5 bases). The CDR3 loop spans 15 amino acids. Trimming took 6 bases from V and 4 from J, leaving 18 bases between them. CDR3 sequence: CASRNRRGRSTEAFF. The CDR3 DNA reads as TGTGCCAGCAGAAACCGGAGGGGAAGGAGCACTGAAGCTTTCTTT.

This clonotype was seen at least ten times. J is TRBJ1-1 and V is TRBV20-1; no definite D call. Deletions cut 2 bases from V and 0 bases from J, with 4 bases between. Germline loops: CDR1 DFQATT, CDR2 SNEGSKA (reference sequence). The CDR3 runs 12 residues. The CDR3 protein is CSARFMNTEAFF. The CDR3 DNA reads TGCAGTGCTAGATTCATGAACACTGAAGCTTTCTTT.

CDR3 sequence: CASSQSWTSGFYEQYF. CDR3 bases: TGCGCCAGCAGCCAATCCTGGACTAGCGGATTTTACGAGCAGTACTTC. V is TRBV4-3 and J is TRBJ2-7; 10 nucleotides align to TRBD2. Trimming removed 2 bases from V and 4 bases from J; junction bases left unmatched: 8. This CDR3 contains 16 residues. The germline V gene has CDR1 LGHNA and CDR2 YSLEER.

This clonotype was observed a few times. This rearrangement joins TRBV12-3 or TRBV12-4 to TRBJ2-4, with 7 nucleotides matching TRBD1. The CDR3 extends over 14 amino acids. J was trimmed by 8 bases and V by 6 bases; bases with no gene match: 10. In DNA, the CDR3 is TGTGCCAGCAGCCTTAGACAGGGTGGACACATTCAGTACTTC. It yields the protein CASSLRQGGHIQYF.

The chain joins TRBV2 to TRBJ2-3, with 8 positions matching TRBD2. This CDR3 has 15 amino acids. CDR1 and CDR2 (germline): SNHLY, FYNNEI. V lost 7 bases to trimming and J lost 6 bases; unmatched junction nucleotides: 12. DNA for the CDR3: TGTGCCAGCACCCGAGAGGCGGGGGGCTGGGATACGCAGTATTTT. This gives the protein CASTREAGGWDTQYF.

The chain joins TRBV4-3 to TRBJ1-2, with TRBD1 identical over 7 bases. Looked up from germline, CDR1 is LGHNA and CDR2 is YSLEER. The CDR3 has 14 amino acids. After removal of 4 bases from V and 7 bases from J, the junction contained 9 bases not matched to a gene. The DNA of the CDR3 is TGCGCCAGCAGCCCGAGACAGGGAAGATCTGGCTACACCTTC. It is translated as CASSPRQGRSGYTF.

The rearrangement uses TRBV20-1 and TRBJ1-5; 8 positions match TRBD1. V trimming: 4 bases; J trimming: 7 bases; junction bases outside the gene matches: 6. Germline CDR1 and CDR2: DFQATT and SNEGSKA (reference sequence). This CDR3 has 13 residues. The CDR3 spells CSANSGGEQPQHF. In nucleotides, the CDR3 is TGCAGTGCTAATTCAGGGGGCGAGCAGCCCCAGCATTTT.

The gene calls are TRBV7-8 and TRBJ1-5; D is perhaps TRBD1 (6 bases). The germline gives CDR1 SGHVS, CDR2 FQNEAQ. V was pared by 5 bases and J by 3 bases, with 17 bases between. This CDR3 comprises 16 residues. In nucleotides, the CDR3 is TGTGCCAGCAGCCCATTCGGGGGGCGGGACAATCAGCCCCAGCATTTT. Translating gives CASSPFGGRDNQPQHF. Full variable domain (outside the CDR3, taken from reference TRBV7-8 and TRBJ1-5): GAGVSQSPRYKVAKRGQDVALRCDPISGHVSLFWYQQALGQGPEFLTYFQNEAQLDKSGLPSDRFFAERPEGSVSTLKIQRTQQEDSAVYLCASSPFGGRDNQPQHFGDGTRLSIL.

CDR3 region: CASSQAMGEKLFF. DNA for the CDR3: TGTGCCAGCTCACAAGCGATGGGTGAAAAACTGTTTTTT. The V gene is TRBV18, the J gene TRBJ1-4; no reliable D call. The germline V gene has CDR1 KGHSH and CDR2 LQKENI. The CDR3 has 13 amino acids. The V and J ends lost 4 bases and 7 bases respectively, with 10 bases between them.

This clonotype occurred a few times. A read error is possible here, since a much larger clone lies one base away. The chain is built from TRBV20-1 and TRBJ2-1; a possible D gene is TRBD2 (6 bases). The end of the DNA fits TRBJ2-7 better, so the J call may be wrong. The CDR3 spans 15 residues. In germline, CDR1 is DFQATT, CDR2 SNEGSKA (reference sequence). The DNA of the CDR3 is TGCAGTGCCCTATCCGCGGGGAAGGGCTACAATGAGCAGTACTTC. Protein product: CSALSAGKGYNEQYF.

In its sample, this clonotype was seen a few times. The chain recombines TRBV29-1 with TRBJ2-2, with D maybe TRBD2 (6 bases). Trimming cost V 4 bases and J 5 bases, with 20 bases left between them. CDR1 is SQVTM, CDR2 ANQGSEA, per germline. The CDR3 is 16 amino acids. CDR3 DNA sequence: TGCAGCGTTGTATCCCGGGACTCTCTTCTGACCGGGGAGCTGTTTTTT. Translated: CSVVSRDSLLTGELFF.

This clonotype showed up just a few times. The chain links TRBV4-3 to TRBJ2-3; D could derive from TRBD1 or TRBD2 (5 bases each). CDR3 length equals 17 residues. Looked up from germline, CDR1 is LGHNA and CDR2 is YSLEER. The V and J ends lost 0 bases and 4 bases respectively, with 17 bases between them. CDR3 loop: CASSQEGLATFADTQYF. In nucleotides, the CDR3 is TGCGCCAGCAGCCAAGAGGGGCTAGCCACTTTCGCAGATACGCAGTATTTT.

The gene calls are TRBV5-1 and TRBJ1-1; D call uncertain. The length of the CDR3 is 13 residues. Trimming removed 1 base from V and 8 bases from J, with 12 bases in between. Germline CDR1 reads SGHRS; CDR2 reads YFSETQ. The CDR3 sequence: CASSLWEDGEAFF. The CDR3 nucleotides are TGCGCCAGCAGCTTGTGGGAGGACGGCGAAGCTTTCTTT. The full variable domain, rest sourced from reference TRBV5-1 and TRBJ1-1, is KAGVTQTPRYLIKTRGQQVTLSCSPISGHRSVSWYQQTPGQGLQFLFEYFSETQRNKGNFPGRFSGRQFSNSRSEMNVSTLELGDSALYLCASSLWEDGEAFFGQGTRLTVV.

V and J are TRBV7-9 and TRBJ2-1; TRBD1 matches 7 bases. This CDR3 region has 14 residues. Germline CDR1 is SEHNR and CDR2 is FQNEAQ (reference sequence). V lost 4 bases to trimming and J lost 6 bases; unmatched junction nucleotides: 6. DNA of the CDR3: TGTGCCAGCAGCTCCTGGGGACAGCCCAATGAGCAGTTCTTC. Translating it yields CASSSWGQPNEQFF.

V gene TRBV30 combines with J gene TRBJ2-6; D perhaps matches TRBD1 (6 bases). V gave up 8 bases and J gave up 1 base, with 12 bases separating them. The germline V gene has CDR1 GTSNPN and CDR2 SVGIG (reference sequence). The CDR3 has 14 amino acids. CDR3: CARDNLSGANVLTF. For the CDR3, the DNA is TGTGCCCGGGACAACTTGTCTGGGGCCAACGTCCTGACTTTC.

This clonotype turned up a few times. V gene TRBV27 combines with J gene TRBJ2-1; D could derive from TRBD1 or TRBD2 (6 bases each). Trimming took 5 bases from V and 2 from J, leaving 13 bases between them. This CDR3 is 15 amino acids long. Looked up from germline, CDR1 is MNHEY and CDR2 is SMNVEV (reference sequence). DNA for the CDR3: TGTGCCAGCAGTCCGAGGGGGGACACCTACAATGAGCAGTTCTTC. It encodes CASSPRGDTYNEQFF.